This T cell receptor (beta chain) emerged from a study of OX40 agonist ivuxolimab in advanced cancers. The germline V gene has CDR1 KGHSH and CDR2 LQKENI. This CDR3 is 15 amino acids long. The V gene end was trimmed by 6 bases and the J gene end by 0 bases; junction bases not matched to a gene: 7. This clone has only a few counts. Antigen unknown. Study-level results: Expanded clones tended on average to be more numerous among CD8+ T cells than CD4+. The antigen specificity of the peripheral T cells (those that were expanded) was not determined.

Repertoires were generated with immunoSEQ multiplex PCR, while TCRdb's copy carries only in-frame clones and drops some. The table records tens of thousands of clones, about nine tenths of them present only once. The source material was CD4+ or CD8+ T cells sorted from blood, sampled in a trial of the OX40 agonist ivuxolimab. This sequence was found in an adult with an advanced solid tumor such as melanoma, head and neck, liver or kidney cancer. The chain carries TRBV18 and TRBJ2-7, with 8 bases that match TRBD2. The CDR3 loop is CASSRAGGSSYEQYF. CDR3 nucleotide sequence: TGTGCCAGCTCCCGCGCGGGGGGTAGCTCCTACGAGCAGTACTTC.